These 25 T cell receptor beta chains were all obtained from the same sample, sequenced in a study of blood T cells in healthy people across ages. With a J-beta primer mix and a sample-barcoded 5' primer, a second PCR ran roughly 7 to 11 cycles. TCRdb redid the calling of the 5' RACE reads with MiXCR, one entry per CDR3 protein. The data contain 750,000 to 950,000 distinct CDR3 sequences, approximately 53% of them singletons. The sample consisted of blood. The source of these receptors is an older man in good health.

The chain couples TRBV29-1 to TRBJ1-2, with 8 bases aligning to TRBD1. Losses at the gene ends were 3 bases for V and 6 bases for J; bases not matched to a gene: 12. The CDR3 loop spans 15 amino acids. The germline V gene encodes CDR1 SQVTM and CDR2 ANQGSEA. The CDR3 coding sequence is TGCAGCGTTGACGAGGTCCGGGACAGGACAGATGGCTACACCTTC. Protein: CSVDEVRDRTDGYTF. Filled out from reference TRBV29-1 and TRBJ1-2, the complete variable domain reads SAVISQKPSRDICQRGTSLTIQCQVDSQVTMMFWYRQQPGQSLTLIATANQGSEATYESGFVIDKFPISRPNLTFSTLTVSNMSPEDSSIYLCSVDEVRDRTDGYTFGSGTRLTVV.

This chain uses TRBV20-1 with TRBJ2-3, with TRBD2 as a possible D gene (6 bases). The V end lost 5 bases, the J end lost 1 base, and 13 bases lay between the germline ends. There are 14 residues in the CDR3. Germline CDR1 is DFQATT and CDR2 is SNEGSKA (reference sequence). CDR3 protein: CSAGAGGGTDTQYF. For the CDR3, the DNA is TGCAGTGCTGGAGCGGGCGGGGGCACAGATACGCAGTATTTT.

The V gene is TRBV6-1, the J gene TRBJ2-3; 11 nucleotides align to TRBD2. There are 14 residues in the CDR3. Trimming took 10 bases from V and 1 from J; bases not matched to a gene: 4. Germline values: CDR1 MNHNS, CDR2 SASEGT. The CDR3, as DNA: TGTGCCACCCTGACTAGCGGGGGCACAGATACGCAGTATTTT. Translated, it gives CATLTSGGTDTQYF.

The V and J genes are TRBV12-5 and TRBJ2-3; 8 bases are shared with TRBD1. Trimming cost V 7 bases and J 4 bases; bases outside gene matches: 7. This CDR3 has 14 amino acids. Per the germline V gene, CDR1 is LGHNT and CDR2 is FRNRAP. The CDR3 protein is CASATGGYSDTQYF. CDR3 sequence (DNA): TGTGCTAGTGCCACAGGGGGGTATTCAGATACGCAGTATTTT.

This clonotype was observed a few times. As DNA, the CDR3 is TGTGCCAGCAGCCCCACTTATTCGGGATCAGATACGCAGTATTTT. Translating gives CASSPTYSGSDTQYF. V gene TRBV7-2 combines with J gene TRBJ2-3, with D tentatively TRBD2 (5 bases). Trimming stripped 5 bases from V and 4 bases from J, with 16 bases between. There are 15 residues in the CDR3. Germline V lookup: CDR1 SGHTA, CDR2 FQGNSA.

This clonotype was counted a few times. This chain links TRBV25-1 with TRBJ2-5; perhaps TRBD1 as D (5 bases). The CDR3 is made up of 13 amino acids. Germline loops: CDR1 MGHDK, CDR2 SYGVNS. The V end was cut by 10 bases, the J end by 5 bases, with 17 bases between. Written as DNA, the CDR3 is TGTGCCACCAGGGCACCGGGCTCGGAGACCCAGTACTTC. Amino acid sequence: CATRAPGSETQYF.

This sequence joins TRBV2 and TRBJ2-1; no reliable D call. This CDR3 is built from 18 residues. Germline CDR1 is SNHLY and CDR2 is FYNNEI. Trimming left V 1 base short and J 6 bases short, with 22 bases between. Here the CDR3 reads CASSEVPGLGYNGNEQFF. The CDR3 region has the DNA TGTGCCAGCAGTGAAGTACCCGGGTTGGGGTATAATGGCAATGAGCAGTTCTTC.

This clonotype was observed a few times. This chain joins TRBV21-1 and TRBJ1-2; the D call of TRBD1 is as the table states it, not checked on the DNA. TRBV21-1 is annotated as a pseudogene. This CDR3 region has 14 residues. CDR3 nucleotides: TGTGCCAGCAGCAGCTCCGGGACAGTCTATGGCTACACCTTC. It yields the protein CASSSSGTVYGYTF.

Here the CDR3 DNA reads TGTGCCAGCAGCTTCCCCCTCCAGGGACAGGCGAGTGAGCAGTTCTTC. Encoded protein: CASSFPLQGQASEQFF. The chain carries TRBV5-5 and TRBJ2-1; 8 nucleotides match TRBD1. The CDR3 covers 16 residues. After removal of 2 bases from V and 9 bases from J, the junction contained 13 bases not matched to a gene. CDR1 is SGHKS, CDR2 YYEKEE, per germline (reference sequence).

The chain couples TRBV24-1 to TRBJ1-2; possibly TRBD1 for D (6 bases). Germline CDR1 KGHDR, CDR2 SFDVKD. The CDR3 is 14 amino acids. V was pared by 4 bases and J by 8 bases, with 16 bases between. This CDR3 is CATSETNRVGGYTF. The CDR3 DNA follows: TGTGCCACCAGTGAAACGAACAGGGTGGGCGGCTACACCTTC.

This chain joins TRBV10-3 and TRBJ2-3, with 10 bases lining up with TRBD2. The CDR3 has 15 residues. Trimming cost V 6 bases and J 6 bases; bases outside gene matches: 9. Germline V gene data show CDR1 as ENHRY and CDR2 as SYGVKD. The CDR3 here is CAISGPGTSADTQYF. The CDR3, as DNA: TGTGCCATCAGCGGACCCGGGACTAGCGCCGATACGCAGTATTTT.

The DNA for the CDR3 is TGTGCCAGCAGCCAAGGGACTAGCGGGAGTGGGAAGACCCAGTACTTC. It translates to CASSQGTSGSGKTQYF. This rearrangement joins TRBV3-1 to TRBJ2-5, with 13 bases identical to TRBD2. The V segment lost 1 base and the J segment 6 bases; nucleotides outside the gene matches: 5. Looked up from germline, CDR1 is LGHDT and CDR2 is YNNKEL (reference sequence). This CDR3 has 16 residues.

In nucleotides, the CDR3 is TGTGCCACCAGTGATCCGCGGACGGGGGCCAACGTCCTGACTTTC. The encoded protein is CATSDPRTGANVLTF. This rearrangement joins TRBV24-1 to TRBJ2-6; D ambiguous. This CDR3 has 15 residues. CDR1 and CDR2 from the germline V gene are KGHDR and SFDVKD. V lost 3 bases, J lost 4 bases, and 9 bases lay in between.

V gene TRBV5-1 combines with J gene TRBJ2-7, with D possibly called TRBD1 or TRBD2 (5 bases each). V lost 3 bases to trimming and J lost 7 bases, with 20 bases between them. CDR1 is SGHRS and CDR2 is YFSETQ in the germline V gene. CDR3 size: 15 residues. The chain's CDR3 is CASSSVGTSPAEQYF. Here the CDR3 DNA reads TGCGCCAGCAGCTCCGTTGGGACCAGTCCGGCAGAGCAGTACTTC.

This clonotype turned up a few times. The chain has TRBV9 and TRBJ1-2; possibly TRBD1 for D (6 bases). Germline V gene data show CDR1 as SGDLS and CDR2 as YYNGEE. V lost 4 bases, J lost 1 base, and 17 bases lay in between. CDR3 length: 16 residues. CDR3 in amino acids: CASSPRSEGVNYGYTF. CDR3 nucleotide sequence: TGTGCCAGCAGCCCCCGTTCGGAGGGGGTTAACTATGGCTACACCTTC.

The chain combines TRBV20-1 with TRBJ2-7, with D perhaps matching TRBD2 (5 bases). Germline lookup yields CDR1 DFQATT and CDR2 SNEGSKA (reference sequence). The CDR3 consists of 13 residues. With 5 bases removed from V and 3 bases from J, the gap between germline ends came to 14 bases. CDR3 in DNA: TGCAGTGCTCCCGGAGGTGGTTTCTACGAGCAGTACTTC. This sequence encodes CSAPGGGFYEQYF.

The chain carries TRBV6-1 and TRBJ1-5; 12 positions agree with TRBD1. After removal of 4 bases from V and 6 bases from J, the junction contained 7 bases not matched to a gene. This CDR3 contains 16 residues. CDR1 and CDR2 from the germline V gene are MNHNS and SASEGT. This chain's CDR3 is CASSVGTGGLGQPQHF. The DNA for the CDR3 is TGTGCCAGCAGTGTTGGGACAGGGGGCTTGGGTCAGCCCCAGCATTTT.

The chain combines TRBV3-1 with TRBJ2-5, with 7 positions matching TRBD1. The germline V gene has CDR1 LGHDT and CDR2 YNNKEL (reference sequence). The CDR3 extends over 15 amino acids. Trimming took 3 bases from V and 1 from J; bases not matched to a gene: 5. This chain's CDR3 is CASSHRGQFQETQYF. The CDR3 coding sequence is TGTGCCAGCAGCCACAGGGGACAGTTCCAAGAGACCCAGTACTTC.

J is TRBJ2-7 and V is TRBV5-1; weak D call: TRBD2 (5 bases). The CDR3 length is 14 residues. Germline CDR1 and CDR2: SGHRS and YFSETQ. V was cut by 2 bases and J by 4 bases, with 13 bases left in between. The CDR3 here is CASSLIGSGYEQYF. The CDR3 DNA follows: TGCGCCAGCAGCTTAATCGGGTCGGGGTACGAGCAGTACTTC.

CDR3 DNA: TGTGCCAGCAGTCCGGGGACAGGACGACTCAGAGCCCAGCATTTT. Translation: CASSPGTGRLRAQHF. V and J are TRBV6-2 or TRBV6-3 and TRBJ1-5; 8 bases match TRBD1. Trimming took 5 bases from V and 11 from J; bases not matched to a gene: 14. This CDR3 is 15 amino acids long. The germline CDR1 and CDR2 sequences are MNHEY and SVGEGT.

In this sample, this clonotype turned up a few times. The V gene is TRBV29-1, the J gene TRBJ2-1; D is ambiguous. Per the germline V gene, CDR1 is SQVTM and CDR2 is ANQGSEA. Trimming stripped 4 bases from V and 10 bases from J, with 8 bases between. The length of the CDR3 is 10 residues. CDR3 sequence (DNA): TGCAGCGTTGGATTACGAGAGCAGTTCTTC. Translation: CSVGLREQFF.

The V call is TRBV7-2, the J call TRBJ2-7, with TRBD2 matching over 11 bases. The trim removed 4 bases at V and 4 bases at J, leaving 6 bases unmatched. This CDR3 contains 15 residues. Looked up from germline, CDR1 is SGHTA and CDR2 is FQGNSA. The CDR3 region has the DNA TGTGCCAGCAGCTCAGTGGGGACTAGCGGATACGAGCAGTACTTC. It is translated as CASSSVGTSGYEQYF.

The V and J genes are TRBV10-3 and TRBJ2-2, with D unclear. In germline, CDR1 is ENHRY, CDR2 SYGVKD. Trimming took off 2 bases at V and 7 bases at J, with 17 bases between the two ends. The CDR3 extends over 16 amino acids. The CDR3 DNA reads as TGTGCCATCAGTGAGGTACCGGCCCCTATGGGCGGGGAGCTGTTTTTT. Protein sequence: CAISEVPAPMGGELFF.

The rearrangement joins TRBV29-1 to TRBJ1-3; the D gene is possibly TRBD1 (5 bases). V lost 6 bases to trimming and J lost 5 bases, with 14 bases between them. This CDR3 is built from 13 residues. Looked up from germline, CDR1 is SQVTM and CDR2 is ANQGSEA. The chain's CDR3 is CSVSWGERNTIYF. The DNA for the CDR3 is TGCAGCGTCAGTTGGGGGGAAAGAAACACCATATATTTT.

CDR3 region: CASSPPRTGYNYGYTF. CDR3 DNA sequence: TGTGCCAGCTCACCACCCCGGACAGGGTATAACTATGGCTACACCTTC. The chain carries TRBV18 and TRBJ1-2; 8 bases agree with TRBD1. V gave up 0 bases and J gave up 1 base; unmatched junction bases: 4. Germline V gene sequence: CDR1 KGHSH, CDR2 LQKENI. CDR3 size: 16 residues.